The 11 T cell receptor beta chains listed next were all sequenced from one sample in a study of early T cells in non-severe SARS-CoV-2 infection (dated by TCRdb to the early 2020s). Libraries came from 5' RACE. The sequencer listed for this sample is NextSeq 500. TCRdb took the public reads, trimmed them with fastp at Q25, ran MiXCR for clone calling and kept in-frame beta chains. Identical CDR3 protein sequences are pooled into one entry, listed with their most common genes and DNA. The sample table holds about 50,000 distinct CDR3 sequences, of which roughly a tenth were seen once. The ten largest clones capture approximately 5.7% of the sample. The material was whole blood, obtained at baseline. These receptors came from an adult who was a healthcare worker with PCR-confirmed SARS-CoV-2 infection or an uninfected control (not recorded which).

The CDR3 spells CSARVLAGSYTDTQYF. The CDR3, as DNA: TGCAGTGCTAGAGTACTAGCGGGCAGTTACACAGATACGCAGTATTTT. The chain uses TRBV20-1 and TRBJ2-3, with 9 nucleotides matching TRBD2. This CDR3 is built from 16 residues. Per germline, CDR1 DFQATT and CDR2 SNEGSKA (reference sequence). V trimming: 1 base; J trimming: 2 bases; junction bases outside the gene matches: 7.

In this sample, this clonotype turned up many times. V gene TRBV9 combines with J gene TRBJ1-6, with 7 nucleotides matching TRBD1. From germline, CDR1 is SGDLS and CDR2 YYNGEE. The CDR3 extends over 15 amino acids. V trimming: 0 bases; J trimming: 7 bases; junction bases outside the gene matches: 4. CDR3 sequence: CASSVGQGGNSPLHF. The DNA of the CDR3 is TGTGCCAGCAGCGTAGGACAGGGTGGCAATTCACCCCTCCACTTT. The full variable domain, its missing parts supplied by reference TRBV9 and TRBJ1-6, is DSGVTQTPKHLITATGQRVTLRCSPRSGDLSVYWYQQSLDQGLQFLIQYYNGEERAKGNILERFSAQQFPDLHSELNLSSLELGDSALYFCASSVGQGGNSPLHFGNGTRLTVT.

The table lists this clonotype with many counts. DNA of the CDR3: TGTGCCACCGAACTAGCCGCTGGTGAGCAGTTCTTC. Its protein product is CATELAAGEQFF. This sequence joins TRBV24-1 and TRBJ2-1; perhaps TRBD2 as D (6 bases). The CDR3 is 12 amino acids. The V end was cut by 9 bases, the J end by 9 bases, with 14 bases between. Germline assignment: CDR1 KGHDR and CDR2 SFDVKD.

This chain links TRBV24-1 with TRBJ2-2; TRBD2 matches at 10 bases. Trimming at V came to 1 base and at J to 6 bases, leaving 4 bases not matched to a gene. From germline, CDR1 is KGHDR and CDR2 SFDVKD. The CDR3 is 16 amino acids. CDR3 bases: TGTGCCACCAGTGATTTAGCGGGAGGGCCTTCCGGGGAGCTGTTTTTT. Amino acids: CATSDLAGGPSGELFF.

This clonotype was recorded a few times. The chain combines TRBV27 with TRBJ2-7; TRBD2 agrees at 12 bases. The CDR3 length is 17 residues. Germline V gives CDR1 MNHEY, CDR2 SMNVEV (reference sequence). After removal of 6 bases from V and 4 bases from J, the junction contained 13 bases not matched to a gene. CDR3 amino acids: CASSTTGLGLAGYEQYF. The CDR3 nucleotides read TGTGCCAGCAGCACAACCGGACTGGGACTAGCGGGTTACGAGCAGTACTTC.

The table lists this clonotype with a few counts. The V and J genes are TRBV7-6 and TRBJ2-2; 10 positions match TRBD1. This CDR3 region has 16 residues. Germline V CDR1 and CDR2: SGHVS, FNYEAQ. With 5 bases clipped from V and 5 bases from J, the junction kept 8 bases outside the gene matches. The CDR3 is CASSLRQGAVTGELFF. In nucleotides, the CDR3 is TGTGCCAGCAGCCTGAGACAGGGGGCCGTGACCGGGGAGCTGTTTTTT.

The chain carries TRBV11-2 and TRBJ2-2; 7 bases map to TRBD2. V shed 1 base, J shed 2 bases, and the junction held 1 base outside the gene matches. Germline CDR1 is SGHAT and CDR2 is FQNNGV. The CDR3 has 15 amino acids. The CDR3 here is CASSLGGGNTGELFF. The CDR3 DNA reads TGTGCCAGCAGCTTAGGCGGGGGTAACACCGGGGAGCTGTTTTTT. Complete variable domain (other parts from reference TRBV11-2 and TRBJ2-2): EAGVAQSPRYKIIEKRQSVAFWCNPISGHATLYWYQQILGQGPKLLIQFQNNGVVDDSQLPKDRFSAERLKGVDSTLKIQPAKLEDSAVYLCASSLGGGNTGELFFGEGSRLTVL.

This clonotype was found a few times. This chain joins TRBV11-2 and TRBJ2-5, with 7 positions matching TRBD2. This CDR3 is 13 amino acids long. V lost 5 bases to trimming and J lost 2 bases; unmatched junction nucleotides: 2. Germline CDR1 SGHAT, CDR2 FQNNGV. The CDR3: CASSAGAQETQYF. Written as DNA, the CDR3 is TGTGCCAGCAGCGCGGGAGCTCAAGAGACCCAGTACTTC.

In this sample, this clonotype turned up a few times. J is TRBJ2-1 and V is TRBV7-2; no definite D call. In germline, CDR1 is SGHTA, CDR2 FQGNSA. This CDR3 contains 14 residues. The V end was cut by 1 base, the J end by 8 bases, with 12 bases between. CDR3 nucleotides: TGTGCCAGCAGCTTAGGATACCCTGGGGATGAGCAGTTCTTC. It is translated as CASSLGYPGDEQFF.

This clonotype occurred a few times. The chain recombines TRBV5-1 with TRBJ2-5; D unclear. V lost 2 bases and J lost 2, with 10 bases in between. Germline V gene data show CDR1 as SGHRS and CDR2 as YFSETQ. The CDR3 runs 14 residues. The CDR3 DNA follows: TGCGCCAGCAGCTTAACGGTTAAACAAGAGACCCAGTACTTC. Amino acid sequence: CASSLTVKQETQYF.

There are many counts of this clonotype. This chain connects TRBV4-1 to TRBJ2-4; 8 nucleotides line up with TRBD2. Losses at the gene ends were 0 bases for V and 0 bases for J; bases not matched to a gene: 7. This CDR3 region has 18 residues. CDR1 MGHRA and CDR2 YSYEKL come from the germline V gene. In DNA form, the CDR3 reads TGCGCCAGCAGCCAAGAGCCACTAGCGGTTCTAGCCAAAAACATTCAGTACTTC. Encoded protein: CASSQEPLAVLAKNIQYF.